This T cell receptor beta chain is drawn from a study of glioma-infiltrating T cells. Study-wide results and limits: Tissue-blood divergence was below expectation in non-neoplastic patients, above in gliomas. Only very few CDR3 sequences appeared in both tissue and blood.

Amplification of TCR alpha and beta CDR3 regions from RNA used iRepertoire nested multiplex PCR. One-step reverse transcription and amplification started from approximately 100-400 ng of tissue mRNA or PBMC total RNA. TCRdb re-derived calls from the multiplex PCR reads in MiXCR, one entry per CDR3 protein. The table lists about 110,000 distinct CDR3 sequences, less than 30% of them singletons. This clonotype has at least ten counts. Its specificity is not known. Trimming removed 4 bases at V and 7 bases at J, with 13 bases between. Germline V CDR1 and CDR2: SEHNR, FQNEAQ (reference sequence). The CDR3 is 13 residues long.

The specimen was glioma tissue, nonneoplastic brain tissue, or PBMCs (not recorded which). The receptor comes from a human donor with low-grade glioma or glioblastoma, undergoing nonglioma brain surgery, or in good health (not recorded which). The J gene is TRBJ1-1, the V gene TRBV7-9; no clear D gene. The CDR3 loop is CASSSRMGGEAFF. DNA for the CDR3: TGTGCCAGCAGCTCGCGCATGGGTGGTGAAGCTTTCTTT.